This T cell receptor (beta chain) was sequenced in a study of T cell responses to AZD1222 COVID-19 vaccine. TCRdb keeps only in-frame clones here, not all; method: immunoSEQ multiplex PCR. Of under 170,000 clones detected, approximately 94% appear once; the ten largest clones hold 1.3%. Trimming pared 4 bases from V and 2 bases from J, leaving 3 bases between. The CDR3 length is 12 residues. The germline CDR1 and CDR2 sequences are SGHTA and FQGNSA. This TCR was recovered from an adult in good health. The V and J genes are TRBV7-2 and TRBJ1-5; D is ambiguous. This material consisted of peripheral blood, taken on day 0 of AZD1222 vaccination. The CDR3 region has the DNA TGTGCCAGCAGCTCGGGCAATCAGCCCCAGCATTTT. Its protein product is CASSSGNQPQHF.